This entry lists 22 T cell receptor beta chains sequenced from one sample in a study of blood T cell repertoires in COVID-19. The table came from immunoSEQ multiplex PCR; TCRdb's copy has only in-frame clones and leaves some out. Of 40,000 or so clones listed, approximately 86% are singletons. Sequencing was done on a sample of peripheral blood. Receptors were obtained from a human donor in a cohort sampled during active COVID-19.

The DNA for the CDR3 is TGTGCCACCGGCCTGCGCACAGATACGCAGTATTTT. Its translation is CATGLRTDTQYF. This chain joins TRBV15 and TRBJ2-3; no clear D gene. The germline V gene encodes CDR1 LNHNV and CDR2 YYDKDF (reference sequence). The CDR3 has 12 amino acids. V lost 8 bases, J lost 1 base, and 7 bases lay in between.

This chain connects TRBV11-2 to TRBJ2-1; TRBD2 matches 13 bases. The CDR3 covers 18 residues. V dropped 1 base and J dropped 4; count of bases not matched to a gene: 7. From germline, CDR1 is SGHAT and CDR2 FQNNGV. CDR3 amino acids: CASSLGRTSGGGYNEQFF. CDR3 bases: TGTGCCAGCAGCTTAGGCCGTACTAGCGGGGGGGGTTACAATGAGCAGTTCTTC.

This sequence joins TRBV7-6 and TRBJ2-7, with 10 bases fitting TRBD1. Germline V gives CDR1 SGHVS, CDR2 FNYEAQ. J lost 0 bases, V lost 3 bases, and 2 bases had no gene match. This CDR3 has 15 residues. As DNA, the CDR3 is TGTGCCAGCAGCTTGGGACAGGGGCCCTCCTACGAGCAGTACTTC. Its protein is CASSLGQGPSYEQYF. Supplemented by reference TRBV7-6 and TRBJ2-7, the full variable domain reads GAGVSQSPRYKVTKRGQDVALRCDPISGHVSLYWYRQALGQGPEFLTYFNYEAQQDKSGLPNDRFSAERPEGSISTLTIQRTEQRDSAMYRCASSLGQGPSYEQYFGPGTRLTVT.

The rearrangement links TRBV19 to TRBJ2-7, with 7 bases lining up with TRBD1. Germline CDR1 LNHDA, CDR2 SQIVND (reference sequence). The CDR3 consists of 15 residues. Trimming took 3 bases from V and 0 from J; bases not matched to a gene: 5. This CDR3 reads CASSIGQAFSYEQYF. CDR3 bases: TGTGCCAGTAGTATCGGACAGGCGTTCTCCTACGAGCAGTACTTC.

The chain uses TRBV7-2 and TRBJ2-2; TRBD2 matches 8 bases. CDR3 length: 16 amino acids. The junction had 2 bases not matched to a gene; V was cut back by 2 bases and J by 0 bases. Germline CDR1 and CDR2: SGHTA and FQGNSA. The CDR3 sequence is CASSLQAGANTGELFF. CDR3 bases: TGTGCCAGCAGCTTACAAGCGGGGGCGAACACCGGGGAGCTGTTTTTT. Using reference TRBV7-2 and TRBJ2-2 for the parts outside the CDR3, the full variable domain is GAGVSQSPSNKVTEKGKDVELRCDPISGHTALYWYRQSLGQGLEFLIYFQGNSAPDKSGLPSDRFSAERTGGSVSTLTIQRTQQEDSAVYLCASSLQAGANTGELFFGEGSRLTVL.

The gene calls are TRBV5-1 and TRBJ2-2, with 7 bases identical to TRBD1. The trim removed 4 bases at V and 5 bases at J, leaving 5 bases unmatched. Germline CDR1 reads SGHRS; CDR2 reads YFSETQ. CDR3 length equals 14 residues. In DNA form, the CDR3 reads TGCGCCAGCAGCGCCGGGACAGTTACCGGGGAGCTGTTTTTT. It yields the protein CASSAGTVTGELFF.

The chain's CDR3 is CASSLLRENTGELFF. CDR3 DNA: TGTGCCAGCAGCTTACTACGGGAGAACACCGGGGAGCTGTTTTTT. The chain couples TRBV7-9 to TRBJ2-2, with D possibly matching TRBD2 (5 bases). The CDR3 has 15 residues. Germline CDR1 reads SEHNR; CDR2 reads FQNEAQ (reference sequence). The V end lost 2 bases, the J end lost 1 base, and 8 bases lay between the germline ends.

This clone was counted once. The J gene is TRBJ2-7, the V gene TRBV5-1; 10 bases are a match to TRBD2. Germline V gene lookup returns CDR1 SGHRS and CDR2 YFSETQ. The CDR3 covers 14 residues. V trimming: 1 base; J trimming: 2 bases; junction bases outside the gene matches: 0. The CDR3, as DNA: TGCGCCAGCAGCTTGACTAGCGGGGCCTACGAGCAGTACTTC. Translating it yields CASSLTSGAYEQYF. The whole variable domain, filled in from reference TRBV5-1 and TRBJ2-7, reads KAGVTQTPRYLIKTRGQQVTLSCSPISGHRSVSWYQQTPGQGLQFLFEYFSETQRNKGNFPGRFSGRQFSNSRSEMNVSTLELGDSALYLCASSLTSGAYEQYFGPGTRLTVT.

This chain uses TRBV10-3 with TRBJ1-4; D uncertain. The CDR3 is made up of 13 amino acids. The germline V gene encodes CDR1 ENHRY and CDR2 SYGVKD. With 6 bases removed from V and 3 bases from J, the gap between germline ends came to 8 bases. For the CDR3, the DNA is TGTGCCATCAGAGAAGCTCCTAATGAAAAACTGTTTTTT. It is translated as CAIREAPNEKLFF.

This chain links TRBV7-2 with TRBJ2-7; TRBD2 matches 7 bases. Germline CDR1 is SGHTA and CDR2 is FQGNSA. Trimming at V came to 3 bases and at J to 7 bases, leaving 6 bases not matched to a gene. CDR3 length equals 13 residues. In DNA, the CDR3 is TGTGCCAGCAGCTTTGGAGGAGCGGGGGAGCAGTACTTC. This codes for CASSFGGAGEQYF.

V gene TRBV2 combines with J gene TRBJ2-7; possibly TRBD2 for D (6 bases). V was clipped by 8 bases and J by 2 bases, with 13 bases between them. This CDR3 is 13 amino acids long. Per the germline V gene, CDR1 is SNHLY and CDR2 is FYNNEI. The CDR3 here is CASFGGTPYEQYF. CDR3 in DNA: TGTGCCAGCTTCGGGGGAACCCCCTACGAGCAGTACTTC.

The V gene is TRBV3-1 (or the pseudogene TRBV3-2), the J gene TRBJ2-5; possible D gene TRBD1, 5 bases. Per germline, CDR1 LGHDT and CDR2 YNNKEL (reference sequence). V was shortened by 6 bases and J by 1 base, with 15 bases between the two germline ends. This CDR3 is built from 15 residues. CDR3 sequence: CASSLLRGIQETQYF. The CDR3 DNA reads as TGTGCCAGCAGTCTACTTAGGGGCATCCAAGAGACCCAGTACTTC.

The chain uses TRBV23-1 and TRBJ1-5; D unclear. Being an ORF, TRBV23-1 has a function that is uncertain. This CDR3 is built from 16 residues. Trimming shortened V by 7 bases and J by 0 bases, and 16 bases separated the two germline ends. This CDR3 is CASTPSEGSSNQPQHF. DNA for the CDR3: TGCGCCAGCACTCCCAGCGAAGGATCTAGCAATCAGCCCCAGCATTTT.

The rearrangement uses TRBV2 and TRBJ2-7, with 11 bases fitting TRBD1. The CDR3 covers 16 residues. Germline CDR1 reads SNHLY; CDR2 reads FYNNEI. After removal of 9 bases from V and 4 bases from J, the junction contained 14 bases not matched to a gene. CDR3 bases: TGTGCCAGATCTAAGTTCCCCGGGACAGGGGGGTACGAGCAGTACTTC. It encodes CARSKFPGTGGYEQYF.

The chain combines TRBV15 with TRBJ2-3; TRBD2 is a possible D gene (5 bases). Trimming stripped 8 bases from V and 4 bases from J, with 10 bases between. Germline V lookup: CDR1 LNHNV, CDR2 YYDKDF (reference sequence). This CDR3 has 12 residues. The CDR3 region is CATSLGADTQYF. CDR3 sequence (DNA): TGTGCCACCTCCCTGGGAGCAGATACGCAGTATTTT.

The rearrangement joins TRBV2 to TRBJ1-2; 7 positions match TRBD1. The CDR3 has 13 amino acids. The V segment lost 7 bases and the J segment 5 bases; nucleotides outside the gene matches: 7. The germline gives CDR1 SNHLY, CDR2 FYNNEI. The CDR3 DNA follows: TGTGCCAGCACAGGGGGTTGGGAGTATGGCTACACCTTC. Translating gives CASTGGWEYGYTF.

The V call is TRBV21-1, the J call TRBJ2-5; TRBD2 reflects the table's D call only, with no check against the DNA. TRBV21-1 is shown as a pseudogene. CDR3 length: 17 residues. In DNA, the CDR3 is TGTGCCAGCCCGGGAGCCGGGCTGAGAGCAGGCTCGAAGACCCAGTACTTC. This codes for CASPGAGLRAGSKTQYF.

The chain has TRBV5-6 and TRBJ2-5, with a weak D call TRBD2 (6 bases). CDR1 and CDR2 from the germline V gene are SGHDT and YYEEEE. The CDR3 is 14 amino acids. The V gene lost 0 bases and the J gene lost 4 bases, with 10 bases spanning the gap. The CDR3 DNA is TGTGCCAGCAGCTTGGCGGGGGTGGGAGAGACCCAGTACTTC. It encodes CASSLAGVGETQYF. The complete variable domain, with remaining parts taken from reference TRBV5-6 and TRBJ2-5, reads DAGVTQSPTHLIKTRGQQVTLRCSPKSGHDTVSWYQQALGQGPQFIFQYYEEEERQRGNFPDRFSGHQFPNYSSELNVNALLLGDSALYLCASSLAGVGETQYFGPGTRLLVL.

In this sample, this clone turned up once. The chain employs TRBV3-1 (or the pseudogene TRBV3-2) and TRBJ1-1, with D hard to call. Germline CDR1 LGHDT, CDR2 YNNKEL (reference sequence). V lost 1 base and J 2 bases, leaving 8 bases between the germline ends. The CDR3 loop spans 14 amino acids. CDR3 protein: CASSQGEGNTEAFF. Here the CDR3 DNA reads TGTGCCAGCAGCCAAGGTGAGGGAAACACTGAAGCTTTCTTT.

CDR3 amino acids: CASSEGGHLNTEAFF. CDR3 nucleotide sequence: TGTGCCAGCAGTGAAGGGGGACACTTAAACACTGAAGCTTTCTTT. The gene calls are TRBV6-1 and TRBJ1-1, with D possibly being TRBD1 (6 bases). Germline CDR1 and CDR2: MNHNS and SASEGT. The CDR3 contains 15 residues. Trimming removed 1 base from V and 2 bases from J, with 11 bases in between.

The table lists this clone with a count of one. The chain is built from TRBV24-1 and TRBJ2-7; a weak D match, TRBD2 (6 bases). The ends were cut back, 3 bases at V and 4 bases at J, with 15 bases in the middle. The CDR3 spans 15 residues. Germline V lookup: CDR1 KGHDR, CDR2 SFDVKD. CDR3 region: CATSDAQGGRYEQYF. Here the CDR3 DNA reads TGTGCCACCAGTGATGCCCAGGGAGGAAGGTACGAGCAGTACTTC.

The V call is TRBV7-3, the J call TRBJ1-2, with 8 bases matching TRBD1. The trim removed 5 bases at V and 2 bases at J, leaving 1 base unmatched. Germline V gene sequence: CDR1 SGHTA, CDR2 FQGTGA. The CDR3 length is 13 residues. CDR3 coding DNA: TGTGCCAGCAGCCGGACAGGGAACTATGGCTACACCTTC. Amino acids: CASSRTGNYGYTF.